Listed here are 21 T cell receptor beta chains from one sample, sequenced in a study of blood T cell repertoires in COVID-19. Assay used: immunoSEQ multiplex PCR; TCRdb lists only in-frame clones, some missing. Among roughly 200,000 clones, 70% to 90% were seen once, and the ten largest hold 3.5% to 4%. The sequenced material came from PBMCs or T cells enriched from blood (not recorded which). The receptor source for this set is a woman between 40 and 50 years old with acute COVID-19.

This clone was found once. This sequence joins TRBV2 and TRBJ2-7, with TRBD1 matching over 7 bases. The CDR3 runs 14 residues. V lost 7 bases to trimming and J lost 2 bases; unmatched junction nucleotides: 8. Looked up from germline, CDR1 is SNHLY and CDR2 is FYNNEI. The CDR3 nucleotides are TGTGCCAGCAACACAGGGGAGACGACCTACGAGCAGTACTTC. Protein: CASNTGETTYEQYF.

This chain joins TRBV28 and TRBJ2-7; 7 nucleotides agree with TRBD1. This CDR3 is 15 amino acids long. The germline gives CDR1 MDHEN, CDR2 SYDVKM. Trimming at V came to 5 bases and at J to 2 bases, leaving 9 bases not matched to a gene. The DNA of the CDR3 is TGTGCCAGCAGTACAGAGGACAGGTTCACCTACGAGCAGTACTTC. This translates into CASSTEDRFTYEQYF.

The J gene is TRBJ2-7, the V gene TRBV11-3, with 9 positions matching TRBD2. Germline CDR1 reads SGHNT; CDR2 reads YENEEA. V shed 5 bases, J shed 2 bases, and the junction held 10 bases outside the gene matches. This CDR3 comprises 16 residues. The CDR3 DNA reads as TGTGCCAGCAGCCCATACTCCCTAGCGGGGACCTACGAGCAGTACTTC. Translating gives CASSPYSLAGTYEQYF.

This chain uses TRBV19 with TRBJ2-7; tentatively, D is TRBD2 (5 bases). CDR1 and CDR2 (germline): LNHDA, SQIVND (reference sequence). V was cut by 1 base and J by 2 bases, with 9 bases left in between. CDR3 length equals 14 residues. The CDR3 nucleotides are TGTGCCAGTAGTATAGGGGCAGCGGCCTACGAGCAGTACTTC. Amino acid sequence: CASSIGAAAYEQYF.

The rearrangement uses TRBV9 and TRBJ2-7; 7 bases line up with TRBD2. Trimming at V came to 3 bases and at J to 6 bases, leaving 6 bases not matched to a gene. The CDR3 has 13 amino acids. CDR1 is SGDLS and CDR2 is YYNGEE in the germline V gene. The CDR3 loop reads CASSAGEGPEQYF. The CDR3 nucleotides read TGTGCCAGCAGCGCCGGGGAGGGACCCGAGCAGTACTTC. The full variable domain, completed using reference TRBV9 and TRBJ2-7, is DSGVTQTPKHLITATGQRVTLRCSPRSGDLSVYWYQQSLDQGLQFLIQYYNGEERAKGNILERFSAQQFPDLHSELNLSSLELGDSALYFCASSAGEGPEQYFGPGTRLTVT.

The chain recombines TRBV25-1 with TRBJ2-1, with D possibly matching TRBD2 (6 bases). Germline V lookup: CDR1 MGHDK, CDR2 SYGVNS. The V end was cut by 4 bases, the J end by 2 bases, with 15 bases between. CDR3 length equals 16 residues. The CDR3 region has the DNA TGTGCCAGCAGTGGGGGGGTCTTAAGTCCCTACAATGAGCAGTTCTTC. Translated, it gives CASSGGVLSPYNEQFF.

This chain joins TRBV24-1 and TRBJ2-2; TRBD1 aligns across 10 bases. The ends lost 0 bases at V and 3 bases at J; junction bases unmatched: 0. The germline gives CDR1 KGHDR, CDR2 SFDVKD. The CDR3 is 16 amino acids. CDR3 amino acids: CATSDLGQGDTGELFF. Written as DNA, the CDR3 is TGTGCCACCAGTGATTTGGGACAGGGGGACACCGGGGAGCTGTTTTTT.

The CDR3 DNA follows: TGTGCCAGCAGCCGCGGACTAGCGGGAGTAAAGGGCGGGGAGCTGTTTTTT. It encodes CASSRGLAGVKGGELFF. The rearrangement links TRBV11-2 to TRBJ2-2; TRBD2 matches at 13 bases. The V segment lost 5 bases and the J segment 7 bases; nucleotides outside the gene matches: 10. Germline V lookup: CDR1 SGHAT, CDR2 FQNNGV. The CDR3 consists of 17 residues. The complete variable domain, with remaining parts taken from reference TRBV11-2 and TRBJ2-2, reads EAGVAQSPRYKIIEKRQSVAFWCNPISGHATLYWYQQILGQGPKLLIQFQNNGVVDDSQLPKDRFSAERLKGVDSTLKIQPAKLEDSAVYLCASSRGLAGVKGGELFFGEGSRLTVL.

V and J are TRBV7-9 and TRBJ2-1, with unresolved D. CDR3 length: 13 residues. V shed 7 bases and J shed 0 bases, with 7 bases lying between them. From germline, CDR1 is SEHNR and CDR2 FQNEAQ (reference sequence). CDR3 in amino acids: CASKASSYNEQFF. CDR3 coding DNA: TGTGCCAGCAAAGCTAGCTCCTACAATGAGCAGTTCTTC.

The chain carries TRBV5-5 and TRBJ1-5; 8 bases fit TRBD1. CDR3 length: 17 amino acids. V gave up 1 base and J gave up 2 bases; unmatched junction bases: 8. In germline, CDR1 is SGHKS, CDR2 YYEKEE (reference sequence). CDR3 in amino acids: CASSLIQGALGNQPQHF. CDR3 DNA sequence: TGTGCCAGCAGCTTGATTCAGGGGGCTCTGGGCAATCAGCCCCAGCATTTT. The variable domain in full, with the rest retrieved from reference TRBV5-5 and TRBJ1-5, is DAGVTQSPTHLIKTRGQQVTLRCSPISGHKSVSWYQQVLGQGPQFIFQYYEKEERGRGNFPDRFSARQFPNYSSELNVNALLLGDSALYLCASSLIQGALGNQPQHFGDGTRLSIL.

The rearrangement joins TRBV4-1 to TRBJ2-7, with D perhaps TRBD2 (6 bases). Trimming stripped 0 bases from V and 3 bases from J, with 12 bases between. The CDR3 totals 15 residues. In germline, CDR1 is MGHRA, CDR2 YSYEKL. The CDR3 DNA follows: TGCGCCAGCAGCCAAGAAGGTAGCGGAAACTACGAGCAGTACTTC. Translating it yields CASSQEGSGNYEQYF.

The chain couples TRBV5-1 to TRBJ2-1; TRBD2 agrees at 7 bases. This CDR3 comprises 16 residues. CDR1 is SGHRS and CDR2 is YFSETQ in the germline V gene. The V and J ends lost 1 base and 6 bases, in that order; junction bases with no gene match: 10. In DNA, the CDR3 is TGCGCCAGCAGCTTGTTTTTGCGGGAGTCTAGCAATGAGCAGTTCTTC. Its translation: CASSLFLRESSNEQFF.

V and J are TRBV5-6 and TRBJ2-2; D gene ambiguous. The CDR3 has 12 amino acids. V lost 4 bases to trimming and J lost 6 bases, with 7 bases between them. CDR1 is SGHDT and CDR2 is YYEEEE in the germline V gene. The CDR3 region is CASSPGSGELFF. CDR3 bases: TGTGCCAGCAGCCCCGGGTCCGGGGAGCTGTTTTTT.

This chain connects TRBV5-6 to TRBJ1-2; D call uncertain. CDR3 size: 14 residues. Between the trimmed V and J ends, which lost 1 base and 10 bases, there was a span of 17 bases. Per germline, CDR1 SGHDT and CDR2 YYEEEE. This CDR3 is CASSLRSVANVYTF. Written as DNA, the CDR3 is TGTGCCAGCAGCTTGAGGAGCGTGGCGAACGTCTACACCTTC. Combining the CDR3 with reference TRBV5-6 and TRBJ1-2 gives the whole variable domain DAGVTQSPTHLIKTRGQQVTLRCSPKSGHDTVSWYQQALGQGPQFIFQYYEEEERQRGNFPDRFSGHQFPNYSSELNVNALLLGDSALYLCASSLRSVANVYTFGSGTRLTVV.

This rearrangement joins TRBV6-2 or TRBV6-3 to TRBJ2-4, with 8 bases aligning to TRBD1. The CDR3 totals 16 residues. The germline gives CDR1 MNHEY, CDR2 SVGEGT. The J segment lost 8 bases and the V segment lost 0 bases, leaving 9 bases of the junction unmatched. CDR3 in amino acids: CASSYSRDRGRYIQYF. The CDR3 coding sequence is TGTGCCAGCAGTTACTCGAGAGACAGGGGTCGGTACATTCAGTACTTC.

The chain employs TRBV5-1 and TRBJ2-5; 10 bases map to TRBD1. This CDR3 comprises 15 residues. Trimming removed 0 bases from V and 2 bases from J; junction bases left unmatched: 1. CDR1 SGHRS and CDR2 YFSETQ come from the germline V gene. The DNA for the CDR3 is TGCGCCAGCAGCTTGGGGACAGGGGGACAAGAGACCCAGTACTTC. Its protein is CASSLGTGGQETQYF.

The rearrangement joins TRBV9 to TRBJ2-5, with 11 bases matching TRBD2. Germline V gives CDR1 SGDLS, CDR2 YYNGEE. The CDR3 runs to 15 residues. Losses at the gene ends were 2 bases for V and 4 bases for J; bases not matched to a gene: 4. CDR3 in DNA: TGTGCCAGCAGCGTGACTAGCGGGATGGGAGAGACCCAGTACTTC. It translates to CASSVTSGMGETQYF.

The J gene is TRBJ2-4, the V gene TRBV28, with TRBD2 identical over 9 bases. The V and J ends lost 4 bases and 0 bases, in that order; junction bases with no gene match: 10. The germline gives CDR1 MDHEN, CDR2 SYDVKM. The CDR3 runs to 18 residues. CDR3 in amino acids: CASSSSLAGLIAKNIQYF. As DNA, the CDR3 is TGTGCCAGCAGTTCGAGTCTAGCGGGACTGATAGCCAAAAACATTCAGTACTTC.

CDR3 sequence reads: CASSERQSSGANVLTF. CDR3 DNA: TGTGCCAGCAGTGAAAGACAGTCCTCTGGGGCCAACGTCCTGACTTTC. The V gene is TRBV6-1, the J gene TRBJ2-6; a possible D gene is TRBD1 (5 bases). The CDR3 runs to 16 residues. V was trimmed by 2 bases and J by 0 bases, leaving 8 bases between them. CDR1 and CDR2 from the germline V gene are MNHNS and SASEGT.

This clone is a singleton in its sample. The V gene is TRBV2, the J gene TRBJ2-7; D remains ambiguous. The V gene lost 4 bases and the J gene lost 6 bases, with 10 bases spanning the gap. This CDR3 is 12 amino acids long. The germline V gene encodes CDR1 SNHLY and CDR2 FYNNEI. As DNA, the CDR3 is TGTGCCAGCAGTGCCCGCGCGGTCGAGCAGTACTTC. Its protein is CASSARAVEQYF. The whole variable domain, filled in from reference TRBV2 and TRBJ2-7, reads EPEVTQTPSHQVTQMGQEVILRCVPISNHLYFYWYRQILGQKVEFLVSFYNNEISEKSEIFDDQFSVERPDGSNFTLKIRSTKLEDSAMYFCASSARAVEQYFGPGTRLTVT.

This chain uses TRBV7-2 with TRBJ2-1, with 10 bases lining up with TRBD2. Germline V gene lookup returns CDR1 SGHTA and CDR2 FQGNSA. CDR3 length: 15 amino acids. With 3 bases clipped from V and 5 bases from J, the junction kept 4 bases outside the gene matches. The CDR3 region is CASSFVAGGHNEQFF. CDR3 coding DNA: TGTGCCAGCAGCTTCGTAGCGGGAGGCCACAATGAGCAGTTCTTC.